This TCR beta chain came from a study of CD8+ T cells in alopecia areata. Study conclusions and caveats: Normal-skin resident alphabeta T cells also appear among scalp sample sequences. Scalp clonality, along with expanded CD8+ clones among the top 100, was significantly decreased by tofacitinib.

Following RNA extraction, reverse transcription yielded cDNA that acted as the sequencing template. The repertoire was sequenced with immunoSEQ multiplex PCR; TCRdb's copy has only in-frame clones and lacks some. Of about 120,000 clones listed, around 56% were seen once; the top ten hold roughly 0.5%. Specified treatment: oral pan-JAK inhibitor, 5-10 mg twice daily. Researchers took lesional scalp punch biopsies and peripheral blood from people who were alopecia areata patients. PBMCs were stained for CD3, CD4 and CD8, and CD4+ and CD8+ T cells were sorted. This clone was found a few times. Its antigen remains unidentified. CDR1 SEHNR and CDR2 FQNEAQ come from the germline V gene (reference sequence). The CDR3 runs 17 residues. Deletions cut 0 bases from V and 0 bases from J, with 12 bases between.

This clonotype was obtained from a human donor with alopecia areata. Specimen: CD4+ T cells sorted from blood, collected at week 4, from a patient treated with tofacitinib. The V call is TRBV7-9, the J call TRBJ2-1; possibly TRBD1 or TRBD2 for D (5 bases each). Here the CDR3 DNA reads TGTGCCAGCAGCTTAGCCGGGGCCCCGAGCTCCTACAATGAGCAGTTCTTC. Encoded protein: CASSLAGAPSSYNEQFF.